The clone carrying this TCR beta chain was picked up one time. This record belongs to a study of blood T cell repertoires in COVID-19. Measured with immunoSEQ multiplex PCR; TCRdb has only the in-frame clones, and not every one. This sample yields some 240,000 clones, of which approximately 84% are seen a single time; 3.3% belongs to the top ten. Assignment of participants to cohorts was predicated upon participant-reported clinical history. The TCR comes from a woman aged 35 to 49 with acute COVID-19. Sequencing was done on a sample of PBMCs or T cells enriched from blood (not recorded which).

CDR3 nucleotide sequence: TGTGCCAGCAGCCAATCCGGGACAGGGAGAGACGAGCAGTACTTC. The encoded protein is CASSQSGTGRDEQYF. The chain joins TRBV16 to TRBJ2-7, with 9 bases lining up with TRBD1. Germline V CDR1 and CDR2: KGHSY, FQNENV. The CDR3 is 15 residues long. V lost 0 bases, J lost 5 bases, and 5 bases stayed unmatched.